The rows below give T cell receptor beta chains drawn from one sample of a study of cytomegalovirus exposure and HLA in healthy donors. Measured with immunoSEQ multiplex PCR; TCRdb has only the in-frame clones, and not every one. Counted here are 100,000 to 150,000 clones, roughly 90% occurring once; the ten biggest clones make up around 3.1%. The sequencing input was PBMCs. Every receptor here comes from a man under 40 in good health and CMV-seronegative. Each CDR3 is given with its conserved first and last residue. The D gene is left open where the match is weak. Size values are once, few and many counts, or a class for expanded clones, and some rows have none.

V gene: TRBV13; D gene: -; clone size: -; J gene: TRBJ1-1; CDR3 protein: CASSPGVGVWGTEAFF; CDR3 DNA: TGTGCCAGCAGCCCAGGGGTGGGGGTATGGGGCACTGAAGCTTTCTTT
V gene: TRBV7-2; D gene: -; clone size: -; J gene: TRBJ1-2; CDR3 protein: CASSSDSANYGYTF; CDR3 DNA: TGTGCCAGCAGCTCGGACAGTGCGAACTATGGCTACACCTTC
V gene: TRBV28; D gene: -; clone size: few; J gene: TRBJ1-1; CDR3 protein: CASKGGVRDTEAFF; CDR3 DNA: TGTGCCAGCAAGGGCGGGGTAAGGGACACTGAAGCTTTCTTT
V gene: TRBV4-1; D gene: TRBD1; clone size: -; J gene: TRBJ2-2; CDR3 protein: CASSPLGQGVTGELFF; CDR3 DNA: TGCGCCAGCAGCCCCCTGGGACAGGGTGTGACCGGGGAGCTGTTTTTT
V gene: TRBV4-3; D gene: TRBD2; clone size: -; J gene: TRBJ2-2; CDR3 protein: CASSQDRLAGGPVGELFF; CDR3 DNA: TGCGCCAGCAGCCAAGATCGACTAGCGGGGGGGCCTGTCGGGGAGCTGTTTTTT
V gene: TRBV7-2; D gene: -; clone size: -; J gene: TRBJ2-7; CDR3 protein: CASSLTSYEQYF; CDR3 DNA: TGTGCCAGCAGCTTAACTTCCTACGAGCAGTACTTC
V gene: TRBV6-1; D gene: -; clone size: -; J gene: TRBJ1-1; CDR3 protein: CASSELAVEAFF; CDR3 DNA: TGTGCCAGCAGTGAACTGGCGGTTGAAGCTTTCTTT
V gene: TRBV11-2; D gene: -; clone size: -; J gene: TRBJ2-5; CDR3 protein: CASSLTAGERQETQYF; CDR3 DNA: TGTGCCAGCAGCTTAACGGCAGGGGAGCGACAAGAGACCCAGTACTTC
V gene: TRBV2; D gene: -; clone size: -; J gene: TRBJ1-6; CDR3 protein: CASSEGQTLYNSPLHF; CDR3 DNA: TGTGCCAGCAGTGAAGGGCAGACACTCTATAATTCACCCCTCCACTTT
V gene: TRBV25-1; D gene: -; clone size: -; J gene: TRBJ2-5; CDR3 protein: CASSEAQGWKTQYF; CDR3 DNA: TGTGCCAGCAGTGAGGCTCAGGGCTGGAAGACCCAGTACTTC
V gene: TRBV7-9; D gene: -; clone size: -; J gene: TRBJ1-4; CDR3 protein: CASIGVANEKLFF; CDR3 DNA: TGTGCCAGCATCGGGGTCGCTAATGAAAAACTGTTTTTT
V gene: TRBV27; D gene: -; clone size: -; J gene: TRBJ1-1; CDR3 protein: CASSLNPVDTEAFF; CDR3 DNA: TGTGCCAGCAGTTTAAACCCGGTCGATACTGAAGCTTTCTTT
V gene: TRBV27; D gene: TRBD1; clone size: -; J gene: TRBJ2-7; CDR3 protein: CAIGTGQFSEQYF; CDR3 DNA: TGTGCCATCGGGACAGGGCAGTTCTCCGAGCAGTACTTC
V gene: TRBV19; D gene: TRBD1; clone size: -; J gene: TRBJ1-2; CDR3 protein: CASSGSGTGDYGYTF; CDR3 DNA: TGTGCCAGTAGTGGCTCCGGGACAGGGGACTATGGCTACACCTTC
V gene: TRBV6-6; D gene: -; clone size: -; J gene: TRBJ1-5; CDR3 protein: CASSSEDSARSQPQHF; CDR3 DNA: TGTGCCAGCAGTTCCGAGGACTCGGCGAGGAGTCAGCCCCAGCATTTT
V gene: TRBV7-9; D gene: TRBD2; clone size: -; J gene: TRBJ2-3; CDR3 protein: CASSPRLAGDVDTQYF; CDR3 DNA: TGTGCCAGCAGCCCCCGACTAGCGGGGGATGTAGATACGCAGTATTTT
V gene: TRBV5-4; D gene: -; clone size: -; J gene: TRBJ2-7; CDR3 protein: CASIRGAGEQYF; CDR3 DNA: TGTGCCAGCATCCGGGGGGCCGGCGAGCAGTACTTC
V gene: TRBV4-1; D gene: -; clone size: -; J gene: TRBJ2-1; CDR3 protein: CASSQDPQGGNNEQFF; CDR3 DNA: TGCGCCAGCAGCCAAGATCCCCAGGGTGGAAACAATGAGCAGTTCTTC
V gene: TRBV6-1; D gene: TRBD1; clone size: -; J gene: TRBJ2-4; CDR3 protein: CASSVTGVVDIQYF; CDR3 DNA: TGTGCCAGCAGTGTGACAGGGGTGGTAGACATTCAGTACTTC
V gene: TRBV4-1; D gene: -; clone size: -; J gene: TRBJ2-7; CDR3 protein: CASSQGPGPTYEQYF; CDR3 DNA: TGCGCCAGCAGCCAAGGCCCAGGGCCCACCTACGAGCAGTACTTC
V gene: TRBV1; D gene: -; clone size: -; J gene: TRBJ2-1; CDR3 protein: CTSSPQGTRQFF; CDR3 DNA: TGCACCAGCAGCCCACAAGGGACAAGGCAGTTCTTC
V gene: TRBV9; D gene: -; clone size: -; J gene: TRBJ2-6; CDR3 protein: CASRDPRRGRNSGANVLTF; CDR3 DNA: TGTGCCAGCAGGGACCCGAGGAGGGGGCGCAATTCTGGGGCCAACGTCCTGACTTTC
V gene: TRBV2; D gene: TRBD1; clone size: -; J gene: TRBJ2-3; CDR3 protein: CARRRDSRGTDTQYF; CDR3 DNA: TGTGCCCGCCGCAGGGACAGCCGGGGCACAGATACGCAGTATTTT
V gene: TRBV14; D gene: -; clone size: -; J gene: TRBJ1-6; CDR3 protein: CASSLYNSPLHF; CDR3 DNA: TGTGCCAGCAGTCTCTATAATTCACCCCTCCACTTT
V gene: TRBV27; D gene: TRBD1; clone size: -; J gene: TRBJ2-7; CDR3 protein: CASSFLGQPRGEQYF; CDR3 DNA: TGTGCCAGCAGTTTTCTGGGACAGCCGAGGGGTGAGCAGTACTTC
V gene: TRBV4-1; D gene: -; clone size: -; J gene: TRBJ1-3; CDR3 protein: CASSQDQGQNGNTIYF; CDR3 DNA: TGCGCCAGCAGCCAAGATCAGGGTCAGAATGGAAACACCATATATTTT
V gene: TRBV5-1; D gene: -; clone size: -; J gene: TRBJ2-2; CDR3 protein: CASSLAPGDITGELFF; CDR3 DNA: TGCGCCAGCAGCTTGGCCCCAGGGGACATCACCGGGGAGCTGTTTTTT
V gene: TRBV18; D gene: TRBD1; clone size: -; J gene: TRBJ2-2; CDR3 protein: CASSPPGQGNTGELFF; CDR3 DNA: TGTGCCAGCTCACCACCGGGACAGGGAAACACCGGGGAGCTGTTTTTT
V gene: TRBV7-9; D gene: -; clone size: few; J gene: TRBJ1-5; CDR3 protein: CASSLGQGWNQPQHF; CDR3 DNA: TGTGCCAGCAGCTTAGGGCAGGGCTGGAATCAGCCCCAGCATTTT
V gene: TRBV5-6; D gene: -; clone size: -; J gene: TRBJ1-1; CDR3 protein: CASSGLQTNTEAFF; CDR3 DNA: TGTGCCAGCAGCGGTTTACAGACGAACACTGAAGCTTTCTTT
V gene: TRBV4-3; D gene: -; clone size: -; J gene: TRBJ1-2; CDR3 protein: CASSQDLRARGQGYTF; CDR3 DNA: TGCGCCAGCAGCCAAGATCTTCGGGCACGGGGTCAGGGCTACACCTTC
V gene: TRBV7-9; D gene: TRBD1; clone size: -; J gene: TRBJ1-3; CDR3 protein: CASILQGAVGGNTIYF; CDR3 DNA: TGTGCCAGCATCCTTCAGGGGGCCGTGGGTGGAAACACCATATATTTT
V gene: TRBV9; D gene: -; clone size: -; J gene: TRBJ1-1; CDR3 protein: CASSVATANTEAFF; CDR3 DNA: TGTGCCAGCAGCGTGGCCACAGCCAACACTGAAGCTTTCTTT
V gene: TRBV7-9; D gene: -; clone size: -; J gene: TRBJ1-1; CDR3 protein: CASSSPGQSEAFF; CDR3 DNA: TGTGCCAGCAGCTCACCAGGGCAGTCTGAAGCTTTCTTT
V gene: TRBV7-7; D gene: -; clone size: few; J gene: TRBJ1-6; CDR3 protein: CASSFWGRGLKDSPLHF; CDR3 DNA: TGTGCTAGCAGCTTCTGGGGGCGCGGTCTGAAGGATTCACCCCTCCACTTT
V gene: TRBV29-1; D gene: TRBD1; clone size: -; J gene: TRBJ2-4; CDR3 protein: CSAGTVNIQYF; CDR3 DNA: TGCAGCGCTGGGACAGTAAACATTCAGTACTTC
V gene: TRBV27; D gene: TRBD1; clone size: -; J gene: TRBJ2-7; CDR3 protein: CASSLRQGTTYEQYF; CDR3 DNA: TGTGCCAGCAGTTTAAGACAGGGTACTACCTACGAGCAGTACTTC
V gene: TRBV28; D gene: -; clone size: few; J gene: TRBJ1-1; CDR3 protein: CASSFPTRDTEAFF; CDR3 DNA: TGTGCCAGCAGTTTTCCTACGCGAGACACTGAAGCTTTCTTT
V gene: TRBV6-5; D gene: -; clone size: -; J gene: TRBJ2-5; CDR3 protein: CASSYRSPPGVTQYF; CDR3 DNA: TGTGCCAGCAGTTATAGGTCTCCCCCGGGGGTGACCCAGTACTTC
V gene: TRBV5-1; D gene: TRBD1; clone size: -; J gene: TRBJ2-2; CDR3 protein: CASSFWTGGFTGELFF; CDR3 DNA: TGCGCCAGCAGCTTCTGGACAGGGGGCTTTACCGGGGAGCTGTTTTTT
V gene: TRBV2; D gene: -; clone size: few; J gene: TRBJ1-5; CDR3 protein: CASKESNSQPQHF; CDR3 DNA: TGTGCCAGCAAGGAAAGTAACAGCCAGCCCCAGCATTTT
V gene: TRBV5-1; D gene: TRBD1; clone size: few; J gene: TRBJ2-2; CDR3 protein: CASSLRQGTTGELFF; CDR3 DNA: TGCGCCAGCAGCTTGAGACAGGGGACCACCGGGGAGCTGTTTTTT
V gene: TRBV19; D gene: TRBD1; clone size: few; J gene: TRBJ1-2; CDR3 protein: CASSTRTGENYGYTF; CDR3 DNA: TGTGCCAGTAGTACAAGGACAGGGGAAAACTATGGCTACACCTTC
V gene: TRBV29-1; D gene: -; clone size: -; J gene: TRBJ2-2; CDR3 protein: CSVDAGYTGELFF; CDR3 DNA: TGCAGCGTTGATGCCGGGTACACCGGGGAGCTGTTTTTT
V gene: TRBV29-1; D gene: -; clone size: -; J gene: TRBJ1-2; CDR3 protein: CSAGGGAGYGYTF; CDR3 DNA: TGCAGCGCCGGGGGAGGGGCTGGCTATGGCTACACCTTC
V gene: TRBV5-4; D gene: -; clone size: -; J gene: TRBJ2-3; CDR3 protein: CASTQFGQGWTDTQYF; CDR3 DNA: TGTGCCAGCACCCAATTCGGGCAGGGCTGGACAGATACGCAGTATTTT
V gene: TRBV27; D gene: TRBD1; clone size: -; J gene: TRBJ1-5; CDR3 protein: CASSYRDRGEAQHF; CDR3 DNA: TGTGCCAGCAGTTATAGGGACAGGGGGGAGGCCCAGCATTTT
V gene: TRBV4-2; D gene: -; clone size: -; J gene: TRBJ2-7; CDR3 protein: CASSQDRGAAYEQYF; CDR3 DNA: TGTGCCAGCAGCCAAGATCGTGGGGCGGCATACGAGCAGTACTTC
V gene: TRBV29-1; D gene: TRBD1; clone size: -; J gene: TRBJ1-1; CDR3 protein: CSVKRQGAITEAFF; CDR3 DNA: TGCAGCGTTAAGAGACAGGGGGCCATCACTGAAGCTTTCTTT
V gene: TRBV4-1; D gene: -; clone size: -; J gene: TRBJ1-2; CDR3 protein: CASSQDRVLVNYGYTF; CDR3 DNA: TGCGCCAGCAGCCAAGATCGAGTTTTGGTTAACTATGGCTACACCTTC
V gene: TRBV7-3; D gene: -; clone size: -; J gene: TRBJ2-1; CDR3 protein: CASSLTRLSSYNEQFF; CDR3 DNA: TGTGCCAGCAGCTTAACGCGGCTCAGCTCCTACAATGAGCAGTTCTTC
V gene: TRBV19; D gene: TRBD1; clone size: -; J gene: TRBJ2-3; CDR3 protein: CASSPGQGADTQYF; CDR3 DNA: TGTGCCAGTAGTCCCGGACAGGGGGCAGATACGCAGTATTTT
V gene: TRBV9; D gene: -; clone size: -; J gene: TRBJ2-5; CDR3 protein: CASSPQQGVAETQYF; CDR3 DNA: TGTGCCAGCAGCCCCCAACAGGGAGTAGCGGAGACCCAGTACTTC
V gene: TRBV15; D gene: -; clone size: -; J gene: TRBJ2-3; CDR3 protein: CATSFGGTDTQYF; CDR3 DNA: TGTGCCACCAGCTTCGGGGGCACAGATACGCAGTATTTT
V gene: TRBV4-1; D gene: TRBD1; clone size: few; J gene: TRBJ1-6; CDR3 protein: CASSPGTGGDSPLHF; CDR3 DNA: TGCGCCAGCAGCCCTGGGACAGGGGGCGATTCACCCCTCCACTTT
V gene: TRBV11-3; D gene: -; clone size: -; J gene: TRBJ2-3; CDR3 protein: CASSLEGGTQYF; CDR3 DNA: TGTGCCAGCAGCTTAGAGGGGGGTACGCAGTATTTT